The source of this T cell receptor (beta chain) is a study of regulatory T cells in long-lasting Graves disease. Overall study: Newly diagnosed Graves' patients took antithyroid drugs under 3 months.

Germline-derived CDR1 and CDR2 are MNHNS and SASEGT. Trimming removed 6 bases at V and 4 bases at J, with 16 bases between. The CDR3 extends over 15 amino acids. At least ten counts were recorded for this clonotype. Its antigen is currently unknown. iRepertoire HTBI primers and Arm-PCR of CDR3 regions built TCR beta libraries. One entry per CDR3 protein results from TCRdb running MiXCR on the multiplex PCR reads. The sample consists of fewer than 350,000 distinct CDR3 sequences, over 15% of them appearing once. Points from the study as a whole: Graves' patients with persistent disease showed TCR diversity lower than patients newly diagnosed.

Time point here: newly diagnosed GD, antithyroid drugs for less than 3 months. TCR sequences were obtained from RNA taken from PBMCs. One endocrinology department in Xi'an, China, was where patients came from. The TCR originated in a female donor with Graves disease. Sequencing used peripheral blood mononuclear cells (PBMCs), obtained at new diagnosis, from a patient treated with antithyroid drugs. This sequence joins TRBV6-1 and TRBJ1-5; D perhaps matches TRBD1 (5 bases). Here the CDR3 DNA reads TGTGCCAGCAGCCCTACAGGAGGGTGGAATCAGCCCCAGCATTTT. Encoded protein: CASSPTGGWNQPQHF.